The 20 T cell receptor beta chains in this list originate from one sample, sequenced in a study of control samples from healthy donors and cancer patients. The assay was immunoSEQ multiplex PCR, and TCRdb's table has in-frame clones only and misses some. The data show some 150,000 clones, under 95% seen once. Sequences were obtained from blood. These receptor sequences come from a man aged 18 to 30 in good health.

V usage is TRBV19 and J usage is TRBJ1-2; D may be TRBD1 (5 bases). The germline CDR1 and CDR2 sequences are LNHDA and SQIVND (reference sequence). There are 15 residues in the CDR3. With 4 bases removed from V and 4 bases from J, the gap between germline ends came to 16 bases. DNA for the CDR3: TGTGCCAGTAGTACCCGGGACGCAGTCTCCTATGGCTACACCTTC. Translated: CASSTRDAVSYGYTF. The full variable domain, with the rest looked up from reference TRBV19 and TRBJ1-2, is DGGITQSPKYLFRKEGQNVTLSCEQNLNHDAMYWYRQDPGQGLRLIYYSQIVNDFQKGDIAEGYSVSREKKESFPLTVTSAQKNPTAFYLCASSTRDAVSYGYTFGSGTRLTVV.

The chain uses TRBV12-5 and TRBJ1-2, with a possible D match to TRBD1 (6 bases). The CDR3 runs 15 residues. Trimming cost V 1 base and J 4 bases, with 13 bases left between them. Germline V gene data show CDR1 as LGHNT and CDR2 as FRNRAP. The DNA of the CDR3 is TGTGCTAGTGGTTTGGCGTCAGGGGCAGTCTATGGCTACACCTTC. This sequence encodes CASGLASGAVYGYTF.

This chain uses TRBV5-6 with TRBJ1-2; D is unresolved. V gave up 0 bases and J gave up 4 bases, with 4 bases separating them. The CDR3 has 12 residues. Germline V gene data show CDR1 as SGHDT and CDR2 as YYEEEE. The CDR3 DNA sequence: TGTGCCAGCAGCTTGGAGGTCTATGGCTACACCTTC. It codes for CASSLEVYGYTF.

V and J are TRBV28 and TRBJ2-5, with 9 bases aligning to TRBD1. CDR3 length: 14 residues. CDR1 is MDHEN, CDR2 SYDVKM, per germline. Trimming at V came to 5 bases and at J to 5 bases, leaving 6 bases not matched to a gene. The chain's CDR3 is CASSRPTGGETQYF. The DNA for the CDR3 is TGTGCCAGCAGTCGACCGACAGGGGGGGAGACCCAGTACTTC.

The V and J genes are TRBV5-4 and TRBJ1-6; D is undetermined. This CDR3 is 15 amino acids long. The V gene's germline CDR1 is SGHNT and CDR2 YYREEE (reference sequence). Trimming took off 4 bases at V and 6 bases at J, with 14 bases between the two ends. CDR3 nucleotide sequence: TGTGCCAGCAGCACGGATCTACTTACTAATTCACCCCTCCACTTT. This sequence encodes CASSTDLLTNSPLHF.

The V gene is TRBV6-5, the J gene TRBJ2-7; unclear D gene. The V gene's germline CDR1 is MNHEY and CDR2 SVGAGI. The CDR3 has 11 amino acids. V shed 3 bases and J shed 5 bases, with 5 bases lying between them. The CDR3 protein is CASSYANEQYF. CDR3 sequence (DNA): TGTGCCAGCAGTTATGCGAACGAGCAGTACTTC.

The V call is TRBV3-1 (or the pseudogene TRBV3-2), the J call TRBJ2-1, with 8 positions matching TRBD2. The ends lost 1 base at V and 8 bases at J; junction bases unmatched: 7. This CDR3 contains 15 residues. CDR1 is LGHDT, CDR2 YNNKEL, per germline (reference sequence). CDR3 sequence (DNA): TGTGCCAGCAGCCAAGTCGGGGGGGCCTTGGATGAGCAGTTCTTC. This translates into CASSQVGGALDEQFF.

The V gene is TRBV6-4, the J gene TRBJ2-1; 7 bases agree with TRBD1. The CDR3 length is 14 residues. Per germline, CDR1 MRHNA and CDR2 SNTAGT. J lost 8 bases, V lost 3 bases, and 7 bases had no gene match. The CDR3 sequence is CASSEEPGTDEQFF. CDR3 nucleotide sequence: TGTGCCAGCAGTGAAGAACCAGGGACAGATGAGCAGTTCTTC.

The CDR3 nucleotides read TGTGCCAGCAGGCTACAGGGGGGCGAGACCCAGTACTTC. This translates into CASRLQGGETQYF. The V and J genes are TRBV6-5 and TRBJ2-5; TRBD1 matches 8 bases. After removal of 6 bases from V and 5 bases from J, the junction contained 5 bases not matched to a gene. The CDR3 runs 13 residues. Germline V CDR1 and CDR2: MNHEY, SVGAGI.

The DNA of the CDR3 is TGTGCCAGTAGTAAGACAGCCTTCTATGAAAAACTGTTTTTT. Amino acids: CASSKTAFYEKLFF. The chain employs TRBV19 and TRBJ1-4; possibly TRBD1 for D (5 bases). Trimming shortened V by 4 bases and J by 6 bases, and 12 bases separated the two germline ends. Per the germline V gene, CDR1 is LNHDA and CDR2 is SQIVND (reference sequence). There are 14 residues in the CDR3.

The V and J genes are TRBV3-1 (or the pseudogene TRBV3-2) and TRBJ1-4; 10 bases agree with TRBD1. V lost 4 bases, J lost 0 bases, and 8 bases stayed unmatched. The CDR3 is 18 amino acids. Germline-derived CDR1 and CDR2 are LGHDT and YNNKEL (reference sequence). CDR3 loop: CASSRTPGTGATNEKLFF. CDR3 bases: TGTGCCAGCAGCCGCACCCCCGGGACAGGGGCAACTAATGAAAAACTGTTTTTT.

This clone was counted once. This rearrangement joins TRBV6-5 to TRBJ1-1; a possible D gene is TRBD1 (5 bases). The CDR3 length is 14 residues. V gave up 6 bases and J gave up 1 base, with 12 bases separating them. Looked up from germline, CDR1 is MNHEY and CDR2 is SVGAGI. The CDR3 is CASRKHGGNTEAFF. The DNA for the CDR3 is TGTGCCAGCAGGAAACACGGGGGGAACACTGAAGCTTTCTTT.

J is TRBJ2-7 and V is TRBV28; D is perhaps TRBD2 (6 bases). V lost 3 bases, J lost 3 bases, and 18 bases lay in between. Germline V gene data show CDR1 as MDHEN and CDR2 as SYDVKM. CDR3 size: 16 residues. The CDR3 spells CASSFNGFSRGYEQYF. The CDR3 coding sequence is TGTGCCAGCAGTTTTAATGGCTTCTCGCGGGGCTACGAGCAGTACTTC.

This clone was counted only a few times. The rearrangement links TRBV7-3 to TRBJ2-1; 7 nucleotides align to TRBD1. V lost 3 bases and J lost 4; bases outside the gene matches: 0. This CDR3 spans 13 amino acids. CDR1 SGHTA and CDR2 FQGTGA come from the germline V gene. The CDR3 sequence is CASSLDRYNEQFF. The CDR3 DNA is TGTGCCAGCAGCTTGGACAGGTACAATGAGCAGTTCTTC. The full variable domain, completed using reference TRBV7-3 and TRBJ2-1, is GAGVSQTPSNKVTEKGKYVELRCDPISGHTALYWYRQSLGQGPEFLIYFQGTGAADDSGLPNDRFFAVRPEGSVSTLKIQRTERGDSAVYLCASSLDRYNEQFFGPGTRLTVL.

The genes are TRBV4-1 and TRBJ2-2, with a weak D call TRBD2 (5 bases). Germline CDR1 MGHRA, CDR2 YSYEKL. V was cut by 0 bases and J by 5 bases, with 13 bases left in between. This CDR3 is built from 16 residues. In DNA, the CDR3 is TGCGCCAGCAGCCAAGACCCGGGATTGAAAACCGGGGAGCTGTTTTTT. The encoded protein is CASSQDPGLKTGELFF.

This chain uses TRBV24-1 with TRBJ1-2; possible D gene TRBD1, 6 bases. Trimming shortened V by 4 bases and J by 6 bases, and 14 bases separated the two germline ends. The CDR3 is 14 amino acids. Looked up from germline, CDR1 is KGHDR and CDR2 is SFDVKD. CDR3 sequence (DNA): TGTGCCACCAGTGAAGGACAGCGCCTTAATGGCTACACCTTC. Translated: CATSEGQRLNGYTF.

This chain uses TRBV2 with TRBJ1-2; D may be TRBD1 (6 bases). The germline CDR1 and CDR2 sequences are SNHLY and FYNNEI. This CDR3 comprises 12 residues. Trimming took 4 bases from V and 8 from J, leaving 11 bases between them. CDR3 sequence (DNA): TGTGCCAGCAGTGGCTACAGGGAAGGCTACACCTTC. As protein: CASSGYREGYTF.

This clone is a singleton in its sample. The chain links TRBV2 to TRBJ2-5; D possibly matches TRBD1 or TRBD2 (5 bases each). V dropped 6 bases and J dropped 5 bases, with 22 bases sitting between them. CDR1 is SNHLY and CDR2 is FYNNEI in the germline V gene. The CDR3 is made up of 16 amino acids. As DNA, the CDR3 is TGTGCCAGCAGCGACACCCTAGGGACCTCACGGGAGACCCAGTACTTC. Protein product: CASSDTLGTSRETQYF.

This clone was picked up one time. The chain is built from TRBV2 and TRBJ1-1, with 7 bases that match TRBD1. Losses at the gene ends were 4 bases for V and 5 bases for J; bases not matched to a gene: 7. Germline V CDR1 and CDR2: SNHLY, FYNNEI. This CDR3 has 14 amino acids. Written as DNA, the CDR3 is TGTGCCAGCAGTGCTCAGGGGGAGGGGACTGAAGCTTTCTTT. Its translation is CASSAQGEGTEAFF.

The CDR3 is CASSLRTTYNSPLHF. As DNA, the CDR3 is TGTGCCAGCAGCTTACGAACCACCTATAATTCACCCCTCCACTTT. V usage is TRBV7-2 and J usage is TRBJ1-6; unclear D gene. The germline V gene encodes CDR1 SGHTA and CDR2 FQGNSA. The CDR3 totals 15 residues. The V end lost 2 bases, the J end lost 2 bases, and 7 bases lay between the germline ends.